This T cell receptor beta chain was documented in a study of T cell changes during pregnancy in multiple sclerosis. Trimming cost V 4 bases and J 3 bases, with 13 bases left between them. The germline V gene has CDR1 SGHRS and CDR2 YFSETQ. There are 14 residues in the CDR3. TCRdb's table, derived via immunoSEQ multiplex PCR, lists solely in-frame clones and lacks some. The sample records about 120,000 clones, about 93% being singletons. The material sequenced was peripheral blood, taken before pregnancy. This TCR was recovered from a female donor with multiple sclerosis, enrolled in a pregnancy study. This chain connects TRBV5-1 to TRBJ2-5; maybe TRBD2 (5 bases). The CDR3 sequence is CASSAEVGKETQYF. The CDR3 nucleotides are TGCGCCAGCAGCGCGGAGGTGGGTAAAGAGACCCAGTACTTC.